This T cell receptor beta chain was observed in a study of blood T cell repertoires in COVID-19. Study-level background: Sites across the United States, Italy and Spain contributed samples from acute and convalescent COVID-19.

Participants came from some 23 US areas, aged roughly 18 to 90 years. Cohorts were determined from participant-reported clinical history. Authors' methods: Quantification of nucleated cells was approximated via reference gene primer amplification. The assay was immunoSEQ multiplex PCR, and TCRdb's table has in-frame clones only and misses some. That table is the source of V, J and clone size, and D and trimming were worked out from the DNA. The sample contains 210,000 or so clones, 80% to 90% of which appear only once. The germline V and J ends were trimmed by 2 bases and 4 bases, with 25 bases remaining between them. The CDR3 has 18 amino acids. Germline CDR1 and CDR2: SGHNT and YYREEE (reference sequence). This clone was found once.

Input material: PBMCs or T cells enriched from blood (not recorded which). The source is a woman aged 45-59 years who had been exposed to COVID-19. The rearrangement links TRBV5-4 to TRBJ2-7, with unresolved D. The CDR3 protein is CASSLFGKSELSRYEQYF. The CDR3 DNA sequence: TGTGCCAGCAGCTTATTCGGTAAGAGCGAATTATCCCGATACGAGCAGTACTTC.